The following is a T cell receptor (beta chain) sequence with its context. The antigen is unknown. This entry comes from a study of T cell responses to AZD1222 COVID-19 vaccine. General study points: Repertoire samples came only from after the peak T cell response.

Pooled in the analysis were second doses at about 4 or about 12 weeks. TCRdb keeps only in-frame clones here, not all; method: immunoSEQ multiplex PCR. The table includes roughly 140,000 clones, 92% detected once. This material consisted of peripheral blood, taken 28 days after the second AZD1222 dose. The sequence was collected from an adult who received the AZD1222 COVID-19 vaccine.

The CDR3 nucleotides read TGTGCCAGCAGCTCCCAAGGGCTATCACCCCTCCACTTT. It translates to CASSSQGLSPLHF. The chain carries TRBV7-8 and TRBJ1-6; D uncertain. The CDR3 length is 13 residues. CDR1 is SGHVS and CDR2 is FQNEAQ in the germline V gene. V gave up 4 bases and J gave up 10 bases, with 11 bases separating them.